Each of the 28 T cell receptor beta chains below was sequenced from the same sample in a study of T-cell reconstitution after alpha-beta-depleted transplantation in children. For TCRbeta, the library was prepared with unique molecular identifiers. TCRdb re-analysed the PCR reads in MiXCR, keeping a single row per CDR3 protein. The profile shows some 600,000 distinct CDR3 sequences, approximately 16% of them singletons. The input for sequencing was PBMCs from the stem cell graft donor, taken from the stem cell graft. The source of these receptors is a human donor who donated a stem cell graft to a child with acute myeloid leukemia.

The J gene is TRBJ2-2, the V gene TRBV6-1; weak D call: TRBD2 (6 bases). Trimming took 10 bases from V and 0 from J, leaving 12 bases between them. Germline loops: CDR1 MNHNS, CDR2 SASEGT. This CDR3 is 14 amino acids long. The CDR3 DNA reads TGTGCCACCCGCCTAGCGACGAACACCGGGGAGCTGTTTTTT. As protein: CATRLATNTGELFF.

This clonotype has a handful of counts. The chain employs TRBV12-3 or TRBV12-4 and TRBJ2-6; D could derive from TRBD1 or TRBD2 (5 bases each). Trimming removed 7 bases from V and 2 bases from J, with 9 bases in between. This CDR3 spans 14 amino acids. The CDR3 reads CASTGAAGANVLTF. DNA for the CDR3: TGTGCCAGCACCGGGGCGGCTGGGGCCAACGTCCTGACTTTC.

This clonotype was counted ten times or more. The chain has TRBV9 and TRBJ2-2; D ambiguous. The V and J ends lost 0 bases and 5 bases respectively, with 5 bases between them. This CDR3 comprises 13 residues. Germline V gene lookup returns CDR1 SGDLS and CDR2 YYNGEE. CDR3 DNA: TGTGCCAGCAGCGTAGTTGTAACCGGGGAGCTGTTTTTT. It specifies CASSVVVTGELFF.

CDR3 region: CASSYRMASGGPYNEQFF. The CDR3 DNA is TGTGCCAGCAGTTATCGTATGGCTAGCGGGGGACCCTACAATGAGCAGTTCTTC. V and J are TRBV6-2 or TRBV6-3 and TRBJ2-1; 10 bases are shared with TRBD2. The germline V gene encodes CDR1 MNHEY and CDR2 SVGEGT. CDR3 length: 18 residues. The V gene end was trimmed by 3 bases and the J gene end by 2 bases; junction bases not matched to a gene: 10.

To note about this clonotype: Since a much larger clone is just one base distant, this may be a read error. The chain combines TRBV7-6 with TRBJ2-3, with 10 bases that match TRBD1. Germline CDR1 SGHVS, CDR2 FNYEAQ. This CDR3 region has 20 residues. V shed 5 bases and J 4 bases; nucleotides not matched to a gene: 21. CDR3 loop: CASSAPGTGALLARPDTQYF. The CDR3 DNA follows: TGTGCCAGCAGCGCCCCGGGGACAGGGGCGTTACTAGCTCGCCCAGATACGCAGTATTTT.

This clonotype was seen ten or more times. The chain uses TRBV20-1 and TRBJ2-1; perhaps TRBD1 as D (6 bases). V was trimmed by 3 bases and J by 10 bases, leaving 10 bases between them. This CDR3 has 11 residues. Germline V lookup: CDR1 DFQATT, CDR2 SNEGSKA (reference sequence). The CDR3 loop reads CSASRDTEQFF. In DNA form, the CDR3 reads TGCAGTGCTAGCCGGGACACAGAGCAGTTCTTC.

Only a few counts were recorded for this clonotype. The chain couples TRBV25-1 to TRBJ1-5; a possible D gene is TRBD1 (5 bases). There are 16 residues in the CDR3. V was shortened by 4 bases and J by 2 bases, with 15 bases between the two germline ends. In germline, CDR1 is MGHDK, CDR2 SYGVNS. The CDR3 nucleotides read TGTGCCAGCAGTGCAGGGTCGGGGGGTGGCAATCAGCCCCAGCATTTT. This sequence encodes CASSAGSGGGNQPQHF.

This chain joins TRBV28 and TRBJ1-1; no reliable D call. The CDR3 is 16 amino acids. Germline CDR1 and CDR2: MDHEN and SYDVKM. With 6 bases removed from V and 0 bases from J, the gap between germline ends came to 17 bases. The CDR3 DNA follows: TGTGCCAGCAGGCCCCGAGGAGGGCCCATGAACACTGAAGCTTTCTTT. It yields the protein CASRPRGGPMNTEAFF.

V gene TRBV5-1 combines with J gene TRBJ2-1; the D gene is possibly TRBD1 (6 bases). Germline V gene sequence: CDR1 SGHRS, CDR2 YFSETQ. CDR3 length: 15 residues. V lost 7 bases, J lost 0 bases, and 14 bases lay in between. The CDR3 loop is CASGDRRSSYNEQFF. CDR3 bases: TGCGCCAGCGGCGACAGGCGCAGCTCCTACAATGAGCAGTTCTTC.

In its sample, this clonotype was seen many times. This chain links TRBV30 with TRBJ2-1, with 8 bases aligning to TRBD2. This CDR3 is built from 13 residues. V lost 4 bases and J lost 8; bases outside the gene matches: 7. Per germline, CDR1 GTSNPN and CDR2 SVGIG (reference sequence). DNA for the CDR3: TGTGCCTGGAAGTTAGCGGGGCCATATGAGCAGTTCTTC. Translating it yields CAWKLAGPYEQFF.

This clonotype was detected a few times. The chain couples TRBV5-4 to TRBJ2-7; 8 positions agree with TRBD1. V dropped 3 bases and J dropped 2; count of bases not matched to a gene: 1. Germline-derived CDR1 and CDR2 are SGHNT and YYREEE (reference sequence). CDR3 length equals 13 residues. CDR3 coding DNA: TGTGCCAGCAGCTCCAGGGGGCCCTACGAGCAGTACGTC. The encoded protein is CASSSRGPYEQYV.

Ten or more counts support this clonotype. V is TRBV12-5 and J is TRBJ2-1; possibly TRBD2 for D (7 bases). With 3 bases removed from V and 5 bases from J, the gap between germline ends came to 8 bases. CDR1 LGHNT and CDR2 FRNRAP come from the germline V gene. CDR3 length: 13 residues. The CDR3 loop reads CASGLGGDNEQFF. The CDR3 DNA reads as TGTGCTAGTGGTTTAGGGGGGGACAATGAGCAGTTCTTC.

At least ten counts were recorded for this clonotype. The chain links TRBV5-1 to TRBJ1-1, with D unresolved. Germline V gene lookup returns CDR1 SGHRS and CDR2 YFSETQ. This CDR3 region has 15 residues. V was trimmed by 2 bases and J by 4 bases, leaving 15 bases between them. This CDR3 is CASSLAGSEATEAFF. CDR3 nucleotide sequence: TGCGCCAGCAGCTTAGCGGGCTCGGAGGCCACTGAAGCTTTCTTT.

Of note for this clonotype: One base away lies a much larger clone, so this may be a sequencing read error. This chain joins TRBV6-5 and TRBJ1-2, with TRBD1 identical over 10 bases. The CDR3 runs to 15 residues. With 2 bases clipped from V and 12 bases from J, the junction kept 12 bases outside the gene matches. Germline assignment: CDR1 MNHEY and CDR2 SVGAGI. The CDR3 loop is CASSYTRQGAKGHTF. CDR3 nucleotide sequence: TGTGCCAGCAGTTACACGAGACAGGGGGCGAAGGGCCACACCTTC.

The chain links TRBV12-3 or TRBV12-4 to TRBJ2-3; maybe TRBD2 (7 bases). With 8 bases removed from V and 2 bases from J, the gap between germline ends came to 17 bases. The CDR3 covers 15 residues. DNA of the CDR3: TGTGCCAGCGAGGGGGGGGACCGACCCACAGATACGCAGTATTTT. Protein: CASEGGDRPTDTQYF.

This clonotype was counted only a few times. This CDR3 is CASRRVWEGTEAFF. CDR3 nucleotides: TGTGCCAGCAGACGGGTGTGGGAGGGGACTGAAGCTTTCTTT. V gene TRBV11-2 combines with J gene TRBJ1-1; D is possibly TRBD1 (5 bases). V shed 6 bases and J shed 5 bases, with 16 bases lying between them. The V gene's germline CDR1 is SGHAT and CDR2 FQNNGV. The CDR3 has 14 residues.

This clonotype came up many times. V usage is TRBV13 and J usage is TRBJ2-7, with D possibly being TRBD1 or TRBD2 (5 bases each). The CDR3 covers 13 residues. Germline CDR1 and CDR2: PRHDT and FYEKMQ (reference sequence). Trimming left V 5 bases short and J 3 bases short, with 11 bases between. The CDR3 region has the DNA TGTGCCAGCAGCACCCCGAGGGGCTACGAGCAGTACTTC. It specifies CASSTPRGYEQYF.

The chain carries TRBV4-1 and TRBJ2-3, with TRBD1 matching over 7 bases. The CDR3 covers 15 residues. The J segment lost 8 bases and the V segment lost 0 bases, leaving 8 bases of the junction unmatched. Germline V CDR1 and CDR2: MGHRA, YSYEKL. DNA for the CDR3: TGCGCCAGCAGCCAAGATATCCTAGCAGGGGGTACGCAGTATTTT. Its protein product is CASSQDILAGGTQYF.

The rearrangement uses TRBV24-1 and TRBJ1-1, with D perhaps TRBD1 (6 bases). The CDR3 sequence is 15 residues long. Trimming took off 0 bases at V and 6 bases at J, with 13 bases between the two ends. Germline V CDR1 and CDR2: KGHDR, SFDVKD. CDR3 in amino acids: CATSDLNAGVPEAFF. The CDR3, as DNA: TGTGCCACCAGTGATTTGAATGCAGGGGTCCCTGAAGCTTTCTTT.

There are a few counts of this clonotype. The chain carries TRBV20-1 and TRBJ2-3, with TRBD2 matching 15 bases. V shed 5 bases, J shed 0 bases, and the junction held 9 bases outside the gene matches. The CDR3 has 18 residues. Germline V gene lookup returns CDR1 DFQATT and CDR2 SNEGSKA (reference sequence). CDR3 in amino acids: CSAGGLAGGFSSTDTQYF. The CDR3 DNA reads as TGCAGTGCTGGGGGACTAGCGGGGGGATTCTCTAGCACAGATACGCAGTATTTT.

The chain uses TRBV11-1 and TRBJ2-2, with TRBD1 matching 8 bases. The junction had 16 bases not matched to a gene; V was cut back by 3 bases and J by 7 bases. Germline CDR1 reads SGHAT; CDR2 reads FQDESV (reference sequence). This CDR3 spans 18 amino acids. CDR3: CASSFRRGQGEGGGELFF. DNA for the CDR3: TGTGCCAGCAGCTTCAGACGAGGACAGGGAGAAGGCGGCGGGGAGCTGTTTTTT.

CDR3 in amino acids: CASSGGVAGGTGELFF. In nucleotides, the CDR3 is TGTGCCAGCAGCGGAGGGGTAGCGGGGGGCACCGGGGAGCTGTTTTTT. The chain employs TRBV7-2 and TRBJ2-2, with 10 bases fitting TRBD2. From germline, CDR1 is SGHTA and CDR2 FQGNSA. J was trimmed by 4 bases and V by 5 bases; bases with no gene match: 7. This CDR3 region has 16 residues.

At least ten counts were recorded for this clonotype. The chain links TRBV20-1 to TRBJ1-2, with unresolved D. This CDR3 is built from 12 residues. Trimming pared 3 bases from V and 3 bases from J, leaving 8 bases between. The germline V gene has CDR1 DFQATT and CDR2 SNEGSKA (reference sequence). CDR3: CSASASYYGYTF. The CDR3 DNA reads TGCAGTGCTAGTGCGTCTTACTATGGCTACACCTTC.

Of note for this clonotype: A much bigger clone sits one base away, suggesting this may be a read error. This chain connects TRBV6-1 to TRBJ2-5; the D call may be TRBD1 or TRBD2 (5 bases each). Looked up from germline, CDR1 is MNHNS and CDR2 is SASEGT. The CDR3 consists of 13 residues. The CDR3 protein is CASSALEQETQHF. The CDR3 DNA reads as TGTGCCAGCAGTGCACTAGAACAGGAGACCCAGCACTTC.

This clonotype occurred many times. The CDR3: CSASGQHRGNYGYTF. The DNA of the CDR3 is TGCAGTGCTAGCGGACAACATCGGGGCAACTATGGCTACACCTTC. The chain has TRBV20-1 and TRBJ1-2; a weak D match, TRBD1 (5 bases). From germline, CDR1 is DFQATT and CDR2 SNEGSKA (reference sequence). Trimming stripped 3 bases from V and 2 bases from J, with 16 bases between. The CDR3 has 15 residues.

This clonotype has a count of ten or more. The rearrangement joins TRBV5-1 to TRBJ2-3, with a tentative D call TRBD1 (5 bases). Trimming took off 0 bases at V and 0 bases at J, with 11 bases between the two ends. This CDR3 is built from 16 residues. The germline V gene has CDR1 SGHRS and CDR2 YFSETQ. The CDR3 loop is CASSLEGELSTDTQYF. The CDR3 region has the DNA TGCGCCAGCAGCTTGGAAGGGGAACTGAGCACAGATACGCAGTATTTT.

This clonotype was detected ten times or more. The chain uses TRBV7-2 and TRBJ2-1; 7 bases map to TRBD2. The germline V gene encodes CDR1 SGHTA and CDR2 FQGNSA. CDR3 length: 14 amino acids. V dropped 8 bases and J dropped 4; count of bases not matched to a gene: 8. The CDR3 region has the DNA TGTGCCAGCCTCCTCGCGGGGGAATACAATGAGCAGTTCTTC. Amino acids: CASLLAGEYNEQFF.

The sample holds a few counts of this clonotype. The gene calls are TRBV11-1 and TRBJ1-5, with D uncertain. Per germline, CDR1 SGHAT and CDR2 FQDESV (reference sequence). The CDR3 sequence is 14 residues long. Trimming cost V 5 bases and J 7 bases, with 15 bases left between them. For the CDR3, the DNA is TGTGCCAGCAGCCGACGGCAGGAGGACCAGCCCCAGCATTTT. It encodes CASSRRQEDQPQHF.